This T cell receptor beta chain was recovered during a study of cytomegalovirus exposure and HLA in healthy donors. Study-wide points: What was likely a sequencing artifact was a cluster of highly shared sequence variants.

Primers: 60 Vbeta forward and 13 Jbeta reverse. Generated by immunoSEQ multiplex PCR, the TCRdb table keeps only in-frame clones and is missing some. The data show roughly 100,000 clones, with about 76% seen just once and roughly 5% held by the top ten. A note on this clone: Antigen unknown.

From germline, CDR1 is SGHRS and CDR2 YFSETQ. CDR3 length: 15 residues. Trimming removed 2 bases at V and 6 bases at J, with 17 bases between. The genes are TRBV5-1 and TRBJ1-1; D perhaps matches TRBD1 (6 bases). This TCR was recovered from a woman aged 40-49 years in good health and CMV-seronegative. Sequenced: PBMCs. CDR3 sequence reads: CASSLDRPPTAEAFF. For the CDR3, the DNA is TGCGCCAGCAGCTTAGACAGGCCCCCTACCGCTGAAGCTTTCTTT.